Listed here is a single T cell receptor (beta chain). Using immunoSEQ multiplex PCR, the repertoire was profiled, and TCRdb retains in-frame clones only, with some absent. The sample carries over 10,000 clones, around 74% recorded once. This record belongs to a study of tumor-infiltrating lymphocytes in localized non-small cell lung cancer. Study-level background: Some samples were collected after neoadjuvant chemotherapy; smokers, never-smokers and several histologies were included.

V lost 5 bases and J lost 0, with 16 bases in between. Germline loops: CDR1 SQVTM, CDR2 ANQGSEA. CDR3 length: 15 residues. The chain has TRBV29-1 and TRBJ1-1; D gene unclear. The TCR comes from a human donor with non-small cell lung cancer. Sequences were obtained from uninvolved lung tissue not adjacent to the tumor. DNA of the CDR3: TGCAGCGTTCTTTATGAGGGCAGGATGAACACTGAAGCTTTCTTT. This codes for CSVLYEGRMNTEAFF.